The sequence of this T cell receptor (beta chain) was determined in a study of blood T cells in healthy people across ages. This clonotype was counted many times. The V gene's germline CDR1 is SGHDN and CDR2 FVKESK. The junction had 6 bases not matched to a gene; V was cut back by 1 base and J by 7 bases. This CDR3 region has 14 residues. Total RNA, at least 5.5 micrograms per sample, was extracted from PBMCs. A second PCR, run for roughly 7 to 11 cycles, used a sample-barcoded 5' primer plus a J-beta primer mix. TCRdb passed the 5' RACE reads through MiXCR, listing each CDR3 protein once. The data hold hundreds of thousands of distinct CDR3 sequences, with more than 40% observed a single time.

The sample taken for sequencing was blood. The receptor comes from an older woman in good health. The V and J genes are TRBV14 and TRBJ2-5; 7 nucleotides agree with TRBD1. This CDR3 reads CASSQGQGPRTQYF. CDR3 in DNA: TGTGCCAGCAGCCAAGGACAGGGTCCCAGGACCCAGTACTTC.